The 27 T cell receptor beta chains below come from one sample, sequenced in a study of shared clonotypes between healthy human individuals. The assay was immunoSEQ multiplex PCR, and TCRdb's table has in-frame clones only and misses some. The profile shows about 2.4 million clones, approximately 94% of them singletons. The sequenced sample was naive CD4+ T cells sorted from blood. Described subset: CD45RA+ positively selected. These receptors originate from a man aged 18 to 35 in good health.

This clone was seen just once. The chain carries TRBV7-8 and TRBJ1-5; no definite D call. Trimming removed 2 bases at V and 0 bases at J, with 8 bases between. The germline V gene has CDR1 SGHVS and CDR2 FQNEAQ. This CDR3 has 15 amino acids. The CDR3, as DNA: TGTGCCAGCAGCTTAAGTGGATATAGCAATCAGCCCCAGCATTTT. Amino acid sequence: CASSLSGYSNQPQHF.

This clone was counted a single time. The chain couples TRBV10-3 to TRBJ2-3, with 8 bases fitting TRBD1. Trimming cost V 4 bases and J 6 bases; bases outside gene matches: 9. Per germline, CDR1 ENHRY and CDR2 SYGVKD. This CDR3 has 15 amino acids. CDR3 region: CAISGVQGAVDTQYF. In DNA form, the CDR3 reads TGTGCCATCAGTGGGGTGCAGGGGGCGGTTGATACGCAGTATTTT.

This clone was recorded a few times. The chain joins TRBV5-4 to TRBJ1-1; D perhaps matches TRBD1 (5 bases). The CDR3 has 16 residues. Germline values: CDR1 SGHNT, CDR2 YYREEE (reference sequence). Trimming stripped 4 bases from V and 2 bases from J, with 18 bases between. The CDR3, as DNA: TGTGCCAGCAGCCGTATTTCGGGGACCTATAACACTGAAGCTTTCTTT. Protein product: CASSRISGTYNTEAFF.

As concerns this clone: The sample contains more than one DNA sequence encoding this CDR3. This chain joins TRBV5-4 and TRBJ2-3; weak D call: TRBD2 (6 bases). With 1 base removed from V and 3 bases from J, the gap between germline ends came to 9 bases. This CDR3 region has 14 residues. Germline V gives CDR1 SGHNT, CDR2 YYREEE (reference sequence). Here the CDR3 reads CASSLLAGTDTQYF. CDR3 in DNA: TGTGCCAGCAGCTTGCTGGCGGGAACAGATACGCAGTATTTT.

CDR3 in amino acids: CASSLLQGKETQYF. As DNA, the CDR3 is TGTGCCAGCAGTTTACTACAGGGGAAAGAGACCCAGTACTTC. The V gene is TRBV28, the J gene TRBJ2-5; 7 bases are shared with TRBD1. V lost 2 bases and J lost 3; bases outside the gene matches: 3. Per germline, CDR1 MDHEN and CDR2 SYDVKM. This CDR3 region has 14 residues.

The V and J genes are TRBV7-2 and TRBJ2-3; 15 bases match TRBD2. V trimming: 5 bases; J trimming: 6 bases; junction bases outside the gene matches: 9. Per germline, CDR1 SGHTA and CDR2 FQGNSA. This CDR3 contains 17 residues. CDR3 coding DNA: TGTGCCAGCAGCCCTCCGGGACTAGCGGGAGGAGCGGATACGCAGTATTTT. Translation: CASSPPGLAGGADTQYF.

This chain connects TRBV6-5 to TRBJ1-1; 7 bases fit TRBD1. The V gene end was trimmed by 7 bases and the J gene end by 14 bases; junction bases not matched to a gene: 16. Germline loops: CDR1 MNHEY, CDR2 SVGAGI. CDR3 length: 13 residues. DNA of the CDR3: TGTGCCAGCATCCAAAAAGCAGATGACAGGGCGTTCTTT. This codes for CASIQKADDRAFF.

The V call is TRBV11-2, the J call TRBJ2-7, with a possible D match to TRBD1 (5 bases). Germline CDR1 reads SGHAT; CDR2 reads FQNNGV. This CDR3 region has 14 residues. The germline V and J ends were trimmed by 4 bases and 2 bases, with 12 bases remaining between them. The CDR3 DNA reads as TGTGCCAGCAGCTCCCATACAGGCCCCTACGAGCAGTACTTC. It encodes CASSSHTGPYEQYF. The whole variable domain, remainder taken from reference TRBV11-2 and TRBJ2-7, is EAGVAQSPRYKIIEKRQSVAFWCNPISGHATLYWYQQILGQGPKLLIQFQNNGVVDDSQLPKDRFSAERLKGVDSTLKIQPAKLEDSAVYLCASSSHTGPYEQYFGPGTRLTVT.

Concerning this clone: Other DNA sequences in the same sample also yield this CDR3. V and J are TRBV6-6 and TRBJ2-7; D is unresolved. Germline CDR1 MNHNY, CDR2 SVGAGI (reference sequence). The CDR3 runs 14 residues. Trimming took off 0 bases at V and 0 bases at J, with 6 bases between the two ends. CDR3 sequence (DNA): TGTGCCAGCAGTTACTCCGTGAGCTCCTACGAGCAGTACTTC. It is translated as CASSYSVSSYEQYF.

This clone has only a few counts. The chain carries TRBV10-3 and TRBJ1-6; D not certain. The germline V gene has CDR1 ENHRY and CDR2 SYGVKD. V shed 2 bases and J shed 12 bases, with 5 bases lying between them. The CDR3 has 11 amino acids. The CDR3 spells CAISEMGPLHF. CDR3 bases: TGTGCCATCAGTGAGATGGGACCCCTCCACTTT.

Note on this clone: Compared with germline, one end of the junction differs, possibly owing to a read error. This chain connects TRBV10-3 to TRBJ2-7; D is unclear. The CDR3 length is 13 residues. CDR1 is ENHRY, CDR2 SYGVKD, per germline. CDR3 nucleotides: TGTGCCATCAGTCAGTCGGGCTCCTACGAGCAGTACTTC. Translating gives CAISQSGSYEQYF.

Here the CDR3 DNA reads TGTGCCAGCAGCTTAGCCGGGACGCTGCAGTTCTTC. Amino acids: CASSLAGTLQFF. V and J are TRBV7-9 and TRBJ2-1, with D perhaps matching TRBD1 or TRBD2 (5 bases each). The CDR3 consists of 12 residues. V lost 0 bases and J lost 12, with 9 bases in between. The germline V gene has CDR1 SEHNR and CDR2 FQNEAQ (reference sequence).

The CDR3 nucleotides read TGTGCCATCAGTGAGTCAGAGGGTGAGCAGTTCTTC. Its translation is CAISESEGEQFF. The chain links TRBV10-3 to TRBJ2-1; possibly TRBD2 for D (5 bases). CDR3 size: 12 residues. The V gene's germline CDR1 is ENHRY and CDR2 SYGVKD. V lost 0 bases, J lost 9 bases, and 6 bases lay in between.

This clone was counted between two and nine times. The CDR3: CASTGMDYGYTF. The CDR3 nucleotides are TGTGCCAGCACCGGCATGGACTATGGCTACACCTTC. The chain combines TRBV6-6 with TRBJ1-2; D ambiguous. From germline, CDR1 is MNHNY and CDR2 SVGAGI (reference sequence). CDR3 length equals 12 residues. Deletions cut 7 bases from V and 3 bases from J, with 9 bases between.

This chain joins TRBV29-1 and TRBJ2-1; D gene uncertain. The germline V gene has CDR1 SQVTM and CDR2 ANQGSEA. V was shortened by 0 bases and J by 9 bases, with 6 bases between the two germline ends. CDR3 length: 11 residues. CDR3 amino acids: CSVEEGIEQFF. In DNA, the CDR3 is TGCAGCGTTGAAGAAGGCATTGAGCAGTTCTTC.

The rearrangement uses TRBV10-3 and TRBJ2-2; D may be TRBD2 (6 bases). This CDR3 comprises 16 residues. V dropped 5 bases and J dropped 1 base, with 14 bases sitting between them. CDR1 is ENHRY, CDR2 SYGVKD, per germline. CDR3 DNA: TGTGCCATCAGTCGACTAGAAAACGGGAACACCGGGGAGCTGTTTTTT. Protein sequence: CAISRLENGNTGELFF.

V usage is TRBV7-2 and J usage is TRBJ2-3; no clear D. Germline values: CDR1 SGHTA, CDR2 FQGNSA. Trimming stripped 5 bases from V and 2 bases from J, with 11 bases between. The CDR3 spans 14 residues. CDR3 nucleotides: TGTGCCAGCAGCGGAGTAGGATACACAGATACGCAGTATTTT. This codes for CASSGVGYTDTQYF.

In the case of this clone: Other DNA sequences within the sample encode an identical CDR3. This rearrangement joins TRBV5-6 to TRBJ2-1; D is perhaps TRBD1 (5 bases). The CDR3 sequence is 15 residues long. The germline V gene has CDR1 SGHDT and CDR2 YYEEEE. Deletions cut 2 bases from V and 2 bases from J, with 11 bases between. The CDR3 coding sequence is TGTGCCAGCAGCTTAGGGCAGGGCCCCTACAATGAGCAGTTCTTC. It translates to CASSLGQGPYNEQFF.

The J gene is TRBJ2-1, the V gene TRBV14; 11 bases match TRBD2. J lost 0 bases, V lost 0 bases, and 7 bases had no gene match. The germline V gene encodes CDR1 SGHDN and CDR2 FVKESK. This CDR3 has 19 amino acids. CDR3 residues: CASSQEGTSGPSSYNEQFF. Here the CDR3 DNA reads TGTGCCAGCAGCCAAGAAGGGACTAGCGGACCGAGCTCCTACAATGAGCAGTTCTTC.

In this sample, this clone turned up once. The chain recombines TRBV6-4 with TRBJ2-7; 8 bases are a match to TRBD1. Losses at the gene ends were 9 bases for V and 3 bases for J; bases not matched to a gene: 7. CDR1 is MRHNA, CDR2 SNTAGT, per germline. This CDR3 region has 13 residues. The CDR3 DNA sequence: TGTGCCAGACCCGGGACAGGCAACTACGAGCAGTACTTC. Its protein product is CARPGTGNYEQYF.

The chain uses TRBV5-1 and TRBJ2-5; D is unresolved. The CDR3 is 14 residues long. V dropped 0 bases and J dropped 5 bases, with 11 bases sitting between them. Germline CDR1 is SGHRS and CDR2 is YFSETQ. The CDR3 sequence is CASSLAALSETQYF. In DNA, the CDR3 is TGCGCCAGCAGCTTGGCCGCATTGTCGGAGACCCAGTACTTC. The whole variable domain, filled in from reference TRBV5-1 and TRBJ2-5, reads KAGVTQTPRYLIKTRGQQVTLSCSPISGHRSVSWYQQTPGQGLQFLFEYFSETQRNKGNFPGRFSGRQFSNSRSEMNVSTLELGDSALYLCASSLAALSETQYFGPGTRLLVL.

Notes on this clone: At the DNA level, this CDR3 is encoded by other sequences in the same sample as well. This sequence joins TRBV28 and TRBJ1-1, with TRBD1 as a possible D gene (5 bases). Per the germline V gene, CDR1 is MDHEN and CDR2 is SYDVKM. The CDR3 extends over 13 amino acids. The ends were cut back, 3 bases at V and 4 bases at J, with 9 bases in the middle. CDR3 residues: CASSFRGSTEAFF. The CDR3 nucleotides are TGTGCCAGCAGTTTTCGGGGGAGCACTGAAGCTTTCTTT.

The chain uses TRBV11-2 and TRBJ2-2; TRBD2 aligns across 15 bases. Germline V CDR1 and CDR2: SGHAT, FQNNGV. V trimming: 5 bases; J trimming: 6 bases; junction bases outside the gene matches: 7. This CDR3 has 17 residues. The CDR3 loop is CASSPRTSGGAAGELFF. DNA of the CDR3: TGTGCCAGCAGCCCTCGGACTAGCGGGGGGGCTGCCGGGGAGCTGTTTTTT. The complete variable domain, with remaining parts taken from reference TRBV11-2 and TRBJ2-2, reads EAGVAQSPRYKIIEKRQSVAFWCNPISGHATLYWYQQILGQGPKLLIQFQNNGVVDDSQLPKDRFSAERLKGVDSTLKIQPAKLEDSAVYLCASSPRTSGGAAGELFFGEGSRLTVL.

The chain carries TRBV30 and TRBJ1-1, with D hard to call. Germline V gene data show CDR1 as GTSNPN and CDR2 as SVGIG (reference sequence). This CDR3 spans 11 amino acids. In nucleotides, the CDR3 is TGTGGGGGATCGGTGAACACTGAAGCTTTCTTT. Translated: CGGSVNTEAFF.

V is TRBV4-1 and J is TRBJ1-5, with D hard to call. V was shortened by 0 bases and J by 5 bases, with 11 bases between the two germline ends. The CDR3 length is 15 residues. The germline CDR1 and CDR2 sequences are MGHRA and YSYEKL. The CDR3 protein is CASSQEGTVYQPQHF. DNA of the CDR3: TGCGCCAGCAGCCAAGAAGGAACTGTATATCAGCCCCAGCATTTT.

The V call is TRBV2, the J call TRBJ1-4; D possibly corresponds to TRBD1 (6 bases). Germline CDR1 is SNHLY and CDR2 is FYNNEI. The CDR3 contains 14 residues. V lost 4 bases and J 4 bases, leaving 10 bases between the germline ends. CDR3 coding DNA: TGTGCCAGCAGTGCAGGGGTATATAATGAAAAACTGTTTTTT. Translating gives CASSAGVYNEKLFF.

This chain joins TRBV2 and TRBJ2-6, with TRBD1 matching over 12 bases. The CDR3 is made up of 18 amino acids. J was trimmed by 0 bases and V by 4 bases; bases with no gene match: 4. Germline V gives CDR1 SNHLY, CDR2 FYNNEI. Here the CDR3 reads CASSGGQGALSGANVLTF. In DNA, the CDR3 is TGTGCCAGCAGTGGGGGACAGGGGGCCCTCTCTGGGGCCAACGTCCTGACTTTC.